The 18 T cell receptor beta chains given below trace back to one sample, sequenced in a study of T cell changes during pregnancy in multiple sclerosis. Generated by immunoSEQ multiplex PCR, the TCRdb table keeps only in-frame clones and is missing some. This table has fewer than 60,000 clones, about 91% appearing once. The sample consisted of peripheral blood, taken after pregnancy. The source is a female donor in good health, enrolled as a control in a pregnancy study.

The chain links TRBV25-1 to TRBJ2-1; no reliable D call. Germline V gives CDR1 MGHDK, CDR2 SYGVNS. Between the trimmed V and J ends, which lost 4 bases and 8 bases, there was a span of 12 bases. The CDR3 contains 13 residues. The CDR3 reads CASSGASLDEQFF. Written as DNA, the CDR3 is TGTGCCAGCAGTGGGGCATCGCTGGATGAGCAGTTCTTC.

J is TRBJ2-7 and V is TRBV18; D remains ambiguous. CDR1 is KGHSH and CDR2 is LQKENI in the germline V gene. CDR3 length: 11 residues. V lost 6 bases, J lost 3 bases, and 6 bases lay in between. The CDR3 nucleotides are TGTGCCAGCTCTGCAGACTACGAGCAGTACTTC. This sequence encodes CASSADYEQYF.

CDR3 region: CASSLRGRSGANVLTF. For the CDR3, the DNA is TGTGCCAGCAGCTTAAGGGGGCGGTCTGGGGCCAACGTCCTGACTTTC. The rearrangement links TRBV5-6 to TRBJ2-6; 7 bases are a match to TRBD1. This CDR3 is 16 amino acids long. CDR1 and CDR2 (germline): SGHDT, YYEEEE. J was trimmed by 1 base and V by 2 bases; bases with no gene match: 3.

The rearrangement uses TRBV10-1 and TRBJ2-2, with TRBD2 as a possible D gene (5 bases). The germline V gene has CDR1 WNHNN and CDR2 SYGVQD (reference sequence). The CDR3 runs to 14 residues. V was cut by 5 bases and J by 3 bases, with 10 bases left in between. CDR3 region: CASSTGWHTGELFF. The CDR3 nucleotides are TGCGCCAGCAGTACGGGGTGGCACACCGGGGAGCTGTTTTTT.

The genes are TRBV18 and TRBJ2-3, with D unresolved. This CDR3 has 16 amino acids. V shed 2 bases and J shed 4 bases, with 16 bases lying between them. Germline loops: CDR1 KGHSH, CDR2 LQKENI. The CDR3 region is CASSPSRTRSPDTQYF. CDR3 bases: TGTGCCAGCTCACCATCTAGAACCCGGTCCCCAGATACGCAGTATTTT. The full variable domain, rest sourced from reference TRBV18 and TRBJ2-3, is NAGVMQNPRHLVRRRGQEARLRCSPMKGHSHVYWYRQLPEEGLKFMVYLQKENIIDESGMPKERFSAEFPKEGPSILRIQQVVRGDSAAYFCASSPSRTRSPDTQYFGPGTRLTVL.

The chain is built from TRBV28 and TRBJ1-2; possible D gene TRBD1, 6 bases. V gave up 3 bases and J gave up 0 bases, with 14 bases separating them. Germline CDR1 is MDHEN and CDR2 is SYDVKM. The CDR3 extends over 16 amino acids. The CDR3 region is CASSLGGAQANYGYTF. CDR3 in DNA: TGTGCCAGCAGTTTGGGGGGGGCTCAAGCTAACTATGGCTACACCTTC.

The chain carries TRBV4-2 and TRBJ1-3; D gene ambiguous. The CDR3 has 16 residues. The germline gives CDR1 LGHNA, CDR2 YNFKEQ. The V and J ends lost 1 base and 4 bases respectively, with 14 bases between them. For the CDR3, the DNA is TGTGCCAGCAGCCAAGCCCCCGTGACTCTCGGAAACACCATATATTTT. Translating gives CASSQAPVTLGNTIYF.

This sequence joins TRBV19 and TRBJ1-5; 9 bases line up with TRBD1. The CDR3 runs 16 residues. The junction had 6 bases not matched to a gene; V was cut back by 3 bases and J by 3 bases. Looked up from germline, CDR1 is LNHDA and CDR2 is SQIVND (reference sequence). The CDR3 reads CASSILQGAINQPQHF. The CDR3 DNA sequence: TGTGCCAGTAGTATCCTACAGGGGGCAATCAATCAGCCCCAGCATTTT.

This chain uses TRBV30 with TRBJ2-7, with a weak D call TRBD2 (5 bases). This CDR3 has 16 residues. Germline CDR1 and CDR2: GTSNPN and SVGIG (reference sequence). Trimming took 0 bases from V and 2 from J, leaving 17 bases between them. The CDR3: CAWSVPAGSTPYEQYF. In DNA, the CDR3 is TGTGCCTGGAGTGTCCCGGCGGGCTCGACCCCCTACGAGCAGTACTTC.

The CDR3 DNA reads TGTGCCAGTAGTGCGACGACAGTTAACTATGGCTACACCTTC. This gives the protein CASSATTVNYGYTF. This rearrangement joins TRBV19 to TRBJ1-2, with D possibly being TRBD1 (5 bases). The CDR3 runs 14 residues. The V gene lost 5 bases and the J gene lost 1 base, with 11 bases spanning the gap. Germline V gene lookup returns CDR1 LNHDA and CDR2 SQIVND (reference sequence). Complete variable domain (other parts from reference TRBV19 and TRBJ1-2): DGGITQSPKYLFRKEGQNVTLSCEQNLNHDAMYWYRQDPGQGLRLIYYSQIVNDFQKGDIAEGYSVSREKKESFPLTVTSAQKNPTAFYLCASSATTVNYGYTFGSGTRLTVV.

V and J are TRBV5-1 and TRBJ1-2; 7 bases map to TRBD1. The CDR3 length is 14 residues. The germline CDR1 and CDR2 sequences are SGHRS and YFSETQ. With 0 bases clipped from V and 4 bases from J, the junction kept 3 bases outside the gene matches. CDR3 protein: CASSLGDRVYGYTF. In DNA form, the CDR3 reads TGCGCCAGCAGCTTGGGAGACAGGGTCTATGGCTACACCTTC.

V is TRBV7-9 and J is TRBJ1-2, with D perhaps matching TRBD1 (5 bases). Trimming removed 5 bases from V and 0 bases from J, with 16 bases in between. Germline V gives CDR1 SEHNR, CDR2 FQNEAQ (reference sequence). CDR3 length equals 16 residues. CDR3 protein: CASSPGPRGSNYGYTF. The DNA of the CDR3 is TGTGCCAGCAGCCCCGGACCACGGGGGTCTAACTATGGCTACACCTTC.

Here the CDR3 reads CASTQGQGNTEAFF. As DNA, the CDR3 is TGTGCCAGCACCCAGGGACAGGGGAACACTGAAGCTTTCTTT. The chain joins TRBV9 to TRBJ1-1, with 9 bases lining up with TRBD1. The CDR3 has 14 residues. Per germline, CDR1 SGDLS and CDR2 YYNGEE. V trimming: 6 bases; J trimming: 1 base; junction bases outside the gene matches: 4.

This chain joins TRBV7-9 and TRBJ1-2, with TRBD1 as a possible D gene (6 bases). CDR3 length equals 13 residues. Trimming pared 6 bases from V and 4 bases from J, leaving 12 bases between. Looked up from germline, CDR1 is SEHNR and CDR2 is FQNEAQ (reference sequence). The CDR3 DNA reads TGTGCCAGCAGGTCTCCGGACAGCTATGGCTACACCTTC. This sequence encodes CASRSPDSYGYTF.

Written as DNA, the CDR3 is TGCGCCACCAGTAACAGGGAATCCGGGGAGCTGTTTTTT. Protein product: CATSNRESGELFF. The chain carries TRBV5-1 and TRBJ2-2; TRBD1 is a possible D gene (6 bases). Per germline, CDR1 SGHRS and CDR2 YFSETQ. V gave up 9 bases and J gave up 6 bases, with 15 bases separating them. The CDR3 has 13 amino acids. The variable domain in full, with the rest retrieved from reference TRBV5-1 and TRBJ2-2, is KAGVTQTPRYLIKTRGQQVTLSCSPISGHRSVSWYQQTPGQGLQFLFEYFSETQRNKGNFPGRFSGRQFSNSRSEMNVSTLELGDSALYLCATSNRESGELFFGEGSRLTVL.

This clone was counted only a few times. The V gene is TRBV19, the J gene TRBJ2-7; 7 nucleotides agree with TRBD1. The CDR3 is made up of 13 amino acids. J gave up 6 bases and V 3 bases, and 5 bases lay outside the gene matches. Germline V lookup: CDR1 LNHDA, CDR2 SQIVND (reference sequence). This CDR3 is CASSMTGTAEQYF. The CDR3 DNA follows: TGTGCCAGTAGTATGACCGGGACAGCCGAGCAGTACTTC.

This chain joins TRBV2 and TRBJ2-7, with 7 bases aligning to TRBD2. This CDR3 region has 14 residues. The V and J ends lost 7 bases and 0 bases, in that order; junction bases with no gene match: 6. The germline V gene has CDR1 SNHLY and CDR2 FYNNEI. The CDR3 DNA reads TGTGCCAGCACCAAAGCGGGGAGCTCCTACGAGCAGTACTTC. Its translation is CASTKAGSSYEQYF.

The V call is TRBV9, the J call TRBJ1-6; 9 nucleotides line up with TRBD1. CDR1 is SGDLS and CDR2 is YYNGEE in the germline V gene. The CDR3 loop spans 15 amino acids. V was pared by 4 bases and J by 8 bases, with 7 bases of the junction left unmatched. The chain's CDR3 is CASSPSGTGHSPLHF. Written as DNA, the CDR3 is TGTGCCAGCAGCCCATCCGGGACAGGGCATTCACCCCTCCACTTT.